This TCR beta chain is drawn from a study of blood T cell repertoires in COVID-19. Study summary: Samples representing acute and convalescent COVID-19 were sourced from the United States, Italy and Spain. T cells, B-cell-depleted T cells, or PBMCs supplied cDNA or gDNA.

This CDR3 contains 13 residues. The V end was cut by 6 bases, the J end by 5 bases, with 10 bases between. The germline CDR1 and CDR2 sequences are WNHNN and SYGVQD (reference sequence). How the authors handled the data: Estimates of nucleated cell counts were drawn from the amplification of reference gene primers. The repertoire was sequenced with immunoSEQ multiplex PCR; TCRdb's copy has only in-frame clones and lacks some. The V and J calls and the clone size are those of that table, but D and trimming were determined from the DNA. Here the sample spans roughly 300,000 clones, about nine tenths being singletons.

The chain combines TRBV10-1 with TRBJ2-2, with D tentatively TRBD1 (7 bases). The specimen sequenced was peripheral blood. This receptor was identified in a woman between 40 and 55 years old who had recovered from COVID-19. The CDR3 DNA reads as TGCGCCAGCAGCCAGGGGGGTACCGGGGAGCTGTTTTTT. Translating it yields CASSQGGTGELFF.